This T cell receptor (beta chain) was observed in a study of T cell responses to AZD1222 COVID-19 vaccine. Points from the study as a whole: Baseline seropositivity occurred in only 5 or 6 AZD1222 recipients. Mostly white British, mostly female donors; authors suggested clonal diversity may be underestimated.

Only in-frame clones appear in the TCRdb table, and some are missing; sequencing was by immunoSEQ multiplex PCR. The data show 150,000 to 200,000 clones, approximately 94% seen once. From germline, CDR1 is MGHDK and CDR2 SYGVNS. Losses at the gene ends were 7 bases for V and 2 bases for J; bases not matched to a gene: 2. This CDR3 is 15 amino acids long. This clone is a singleton in its sample. What it recognizes is unknown. The chain employs TRBV25-1 and TRBJ2-1, with TRBD2 identical over 13 bases. The material sequenced was peripheral blood, taken 28 days after the second dose of the MenACWY control vaccine. The TCR was taken from an adult who received the MenACWY meningococcal vaccine as a control. CDR3 protein: CASKGLAGTYNEQFF. As DNA, the CDR3 is TGTGCCAGCAAGGGACTAGCGGGAACCTACAATGAGCAGTTCTTC.